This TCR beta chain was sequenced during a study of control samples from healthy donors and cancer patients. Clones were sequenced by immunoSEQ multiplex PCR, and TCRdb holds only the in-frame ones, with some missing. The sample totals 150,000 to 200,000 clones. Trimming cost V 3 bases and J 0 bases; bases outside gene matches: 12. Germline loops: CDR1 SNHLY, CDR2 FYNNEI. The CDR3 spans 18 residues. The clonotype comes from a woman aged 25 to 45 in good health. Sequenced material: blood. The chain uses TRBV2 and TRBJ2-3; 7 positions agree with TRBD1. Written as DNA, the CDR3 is TGTGCCAGCAGTGAGAGGGGGCCCTTCCCTTCTAGCACAGATACGCAGTATTTT. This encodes CASSERGPFPSSTDTQYF.